This TCR beta chain was sequenced during a study of cytomegalovirus exposure and HLA in healthy donors. Study-level results: Later analysis found that TCR beta chains associated with HLA were more clonally expanded than other, equally common chains. The sole available immune exposure information was CMV serostatus.

The V gene end was trimmed by 5 bases and the J gene end by 1 base; junction bases not matched to a gene: 4. The CDR3 loop spans 15 amino acids. Germline V gene data show CDR1 as MNHEY and CDR2 as SMNVEV (reference sequence). In regard to this clone: The antigen is unknown.

The PCR had 60 Vbeta and 13 Jbeta primers. Assay: immunoSEQ multiplex PCR; the TCRdb copy retains only in-frame clones and omits some. Of around 200,000 clones in the sample, roughly four fifths were seen once. Healthy bone marrow donors supplied every sample. This TCR came from a woman aged 30 to 39 in good health and CMV-seropositive. Sequenced input: PBMCs. The V gene is TRBV27, the J gene TRBJ2-3; TRBD2 matches at 9 bases. The CDR3 sequence is CASSPWTSGTDTQYF. The CDR3 DNA sequence: TGTGCCAGCAGTCCCTGGACTAGCGGCACAGATACGCAGTATTTT.